This T cell receptor beta chain was profiled in a study of T cell changes during pregnancy in multiple sclerosis. V gave up 3 bases and J gave up 5 bases; unmatched junction bases: 11. Germline loops: CDR1 SGHAT, CDR2 FQNNGV. This CDR3 is built from 16 residues. TCRdb's copy holds only in-frame clones and misses some; the assay was immunoSEQ multiplex PCR. The sample includes tens of thousands of clones, roughly 90% of them seen just once. The V gene is TRBV11-2, the J gene TRBJ2-5; the match to TRBD2 covers 8 bases. Material: CD4+ T cells from peripheral blood mononuclear cells, obtained in the first trimester of pregnancy. The TCR was taken from a female donor with multiple sclerosis, enrolled in a pregnancy study. The DNA for the CDR3 is TGTGCCAGCAGCTTTAGGTTTCGGGAGGGGTATGAGACCCAGTACTTC. Translation gives CASSFRFREGYETQYF.